This T cell receptor beta chain was captured in a study of blood T cell repertoires in COVID-19. About the research overall: The analysed material was cDNA or gDNA that came from T cells, B-cell-depleted T cells, or PBMCs.

This CDR3 spans 16 amino acids. J lost 0 bases, V lost 8 bases, and 12 bases had no gene match. CDR1 is SNHLY, CDR2 FYNNEI, per germline. Original processing methods: For nucleated cells, counts were estimated from reference gene primer amplification. Assay used: immunoSEQ multiplex PCR; TCRdb lists only in-frame clones, some missing. Clone size and V and J calls were adopted from that table, with D and trimming inferred from the DNA. This sample has around 140,000 clones, with about 91% found just once. The TCR comes from a man aged 50-60 years with acute or convalescent COVID-19. The chain is built from TRBV2 and TRBJ1-1; 7 nucleotides line up with TRBD1. The sample comprised peripheral blood. The CDR3 DNA sequence: TGTGCCAGCGCTTACAGGGGCGAATCCATGAACACTGAAGCTTTCTTT. It is translated as CASAYRGESMNTEAFF.